Listed here are 19 T cell receptor beta chains from one sample, sequenced in a study of T cell responses to AZD1222 COVID-19 vaccine. Sequencing used immunoSEQ multiplex PCR; TCRdb keeps in-frame clones, though not all of them. The sample consists of roughly 180,000 clones, about 93% of them appearing once. This material consisted of peripheral blood, taken 28 days after the second dose of the MenACWY control vaccine. The receptors shown here come from an adult who received the MenACWY meningococcal vaccine as a control.

J is TRBJ1-1 and V is TRBV7-2; the match to TRBD1 covers 11 bases. The germline gives CDR1 SGHTA, CDR2 FQGNSA. CDR3 size: 17 residues. With V trimmed by 4 bases and J by 2 bases, 9 bases remained unmatched. CDR3 region: CASSYSGTGGYNTEAFF. The CDR3 nucleotides read TGTGCCAGCAGCTATTCCGGGACAGGGGGATACAACACTGAAGCTTTCTTT. The full variable domain, completed using reference TRBV7-2 and TRBJ1-1, is GAGVSQSPSNKVTEKGKDVELRCDPISGHTALYWYRQSLGQGLEFLIYFQGNSAPDKSGLPSDRFSAERTGGSVSTLTIQRTQQEDSAVYLCASSYSGTGGYNTEAFFGQGTRLTVV.

The genes are TRBV3-1 (or the pseudogene TRBV3-2) and TRBJ1-2, with 10 bases that match TRBD1. Germline V gene data show CDR1 as LGHDT and CDR2 as YNNKEL (reference sequence). The CDR3 spans 15 residues. Losses at the gene ends were 0 bases for V and 7 bases for J; bases not matched to a gene: 5. The CDR3 nucleotides read TGTGCCAGCAGCCAAGAAACGAGGACAGGGGGTGGCTACACCTTC. It codes for CASSQETRTGGGYTF.

V and J are TRBV10-3 and TRBJ2-1; D unresolved. Trimming pared 6 bases from V and 12 bases from J, leaving 15 bases between. CDR3 size: 12 residues. The germline gives CDR1 ENHRY, CDR2 SYGVKD. Written as DNA, the CDR3 is TGTGCCATCAGCACGGACGCTAAAAGGCAGTTCTTC. Its protein product is CAISTDAKRQFF.

This rearrangement joins TRBV11-2 to TRBJ1-3, with 11 bases lining up with TRBD1. The J segment lost 0 bases and the V segment lost 4 bases, leaving 2 bases of the junction unmatched. Germline-derived CDR1 and CDR2 are SGHAT and FQNNGV. There are 16 residues in the CDR3. CDR3 loop: CASSWTGGLSGNTIYF. DNA of the CDR3: TGTGCCAGCAGCTGGACAGGGGGCCTCTCTGGAAACACCATATATTTT.

The CDR3 nucleotides read TGCGCCAGCAGCTTGGTCGTGGGGCCCGATCAGCCCCAGCATTTT. It translates to CASSLVVGPDQPQHF. This sequence joins TRBV5-1 and TRBJ1-5, with a tentative D call TRBD1 (5 bases). CDR1 is SGHRS and CDR2 is YFSETQ in the germline V gene. V dropped 0 bases and J dropped 5 bases, with 12 bases sitting between them. The CDR3 is made up of 15 amino acids.

The rearrangement joins TRBV5-8 to TRBJ1-4; 9 bases match TRBD1. The V and J ends lost 0 bases and 6 bases, in that order; junction bases with no gene match: 3. The CDR3 length is 15 residues. Per germline, CDR1 SGHTS and CDR2 YDEGEE. CDR3 bases: TGTGCCAGCAGCTTGGGGGACAGGGAATATGAAAAACTGTTTTTT. Translating it yields CASSLGDREYEKLFF.

V usage is TRBV11-3 and J usage is TRBJ1-1; 10 bases line up with TRBD1. The CDR3 consists of 13 residues. Germline V gene sequence: CDR1 SGHNT, CDR2 YENEEA. J gave up 10 bases and V 5 bases, and 7 bases lay outside the gene matches. This chain's CDR3 is CASSPGTGVAAFF. CDR3 DNA sequence: TGTGCCAGCAGCCCGGGGACAGGGGTCGCAGCTTTCTTT.

The chain carries TRBV20-1 and TRBJ2-2; the D is unclear. V was pared by 3 bases and J by 3 bases, with 8 bases between. CDR1 and CDR2 from the germline V gene are DFQATT and SNEGSKA (reference sequence). The CDR3 runs 13 residues. The CDR3 sequence is CSASSLDTGELFF. CDR3 nucleotide sequence: TGCAGTGCTAGTAGTCTGGACACCGGGGAGCTGTTTTTT.

V and J are TRBV3-1 (or the pseudogene TRBV3-2) and TRBJ2-7, with 8 bases fitting TRBD1. The CDR3 totals 15 residues. In germline, CDR1 is LGHDT, CDR2 YNNKEL (reference sequence). V lost 4 bases, J lost 2 bases, and 7 bases stayed unmatched. The CDR3 DNA reads as TGTGCCAGCAGCCCGCCAGGGGACAGGACCTACGAGCAGTACTTC. This translates into CASSPPGDRTYEQYF.

The chain couples TRBV11-3 to TRBJ2-7, with 9 bases matching TRBD1. Looked up from germline, CDR1 is SGHNT and CDR2 is YENEEA. CDR3 length: 15 amino acids. V lost 5 bases, J lost 5 bases, and 10 bases stayed unmatched. Here the CDR3 reads CASSTTGGRGDEQYF. CDR3 sequence (DNA): TGTGCCAGCAGCACCACAGGGGGCCGCGGTGACGAGCAGTACTTC. The whole variable domain, remainder taken from reference TRBV11-3 and TRBJ2-7, is EAGVVQSPRYKIIEKKQPVAFWCNPISGHNTLYWYLQNLGQGPELLIRYENEEAVDDSQLPKDRFSAERLKGVDSTLKIQPAELGDSAVYLCASSTTGGRGDEQYFGPGTRLTVT.

The chain recombines TRBV29-1 with TRBJ1-1, with D tentatively TRBD1 (5 bases). This CDR3 has 13 residues. Germline CDR1 and CDR2: SQVTM and ANQGSEA. V lost 6 bases and J lost 3, with 14 bases in between. CDR3 in amino acids: CSVDGQAYTEAFF. The CDR3 DNA reads TGCAGCGTCGATGGACAAGCGTACACTGAAGCTTTCTTT.

This clone was seen just once. V gene TRBV5-8 combines with J gene TRBJ2-5; 11 nucleotides match TRBD1. Trimming removed 4 bases from V and 5 bases from J; junction bases left unmatched: 7. Germline V CDR1 and CDR2: SGHTS, YDEGEE. CDR3 length: 15 residues. This CDR3 is CASSRGQGVGETQYF. The CDR3, as DNA: TGTGCCAGCAGCAGGGGACAGGGGGTAGGGGAGACCCAGTACTTC. Variable domain in full (rest from reference TRBV5-8 and TRBJ2-5): EAGVTQSPTHLIKTRGQQATLRCSPISGHTSVYWYQQALGLGLQFLLWYDEGEERNRGNFPPRFSGRQFPNYSSELNVNALELEDSALYLCASSRGQGVGETQYFGPGTRLLVL.

The chain recombines TRBV7-3 with TRBJ2-1; D unresolved. The CDR3 extends over 13 amino acids. V was pared by 0 bases and J by 8 bases, with 8 bases between. Germline V CDR1 and CDR2: SGHTA, FQGTGA. The CDR3 DNA reads as TGTGCCAGCAGCTTAACCGTCTCCCATGAGCAGTTCTTC. Protein: CASSLTVSHEQFF.

Only a few counts were recorded for this clone. The rearrangement uses TRBV19 and TRBJ1-5; D is undetermined. This CDR3 is 16 amino acids long. V lost 7 bases and J 0 bases, leaving 16 bases between the germline ends. From germline, CDR1 is LNHDA and CDR2 SQIVND (reference sequence). CDR3 sequence reads: CASKSQPNYSNQPQHF. DNA of the CDR3: TGTGCCAGTAAATCACAGCCTAACTATAGCAATCAGCCCCAGCATTTT.

The V gene is TRBV5-1, the J gene TRBJ1-1; TRBD1 matches 7 bases. The CDR3 has 14 amino acids. V shed 4 bases, J shed 8 bases, and the junction held 11 bases outside the gene matches. Germline CDR1 reads SGHRS; CDR2 reads YFSETQ. The CDR3 DNA reads as TGCGCCAGCAGCGTGACCGGGACAGAGGGGGAAGCTTTCTTT. Translated: CASSVTGTEGEAFF.

The rearrangement uses TRBV18 and TRBJ2-6; the D is unclear. Trimming stripped 3 bases from V and 0 bases from J, with 12 bases between. CDR1 and CDR2 from the germline V gene are KGHSH and LQKENI. The CDR3 sequence is 17 residues long. The CDR3 sequence is CASSPRGASSGANVLTF. CDR3 bases: TGTGCCAGCTCACCTCGCGGAGCCAGCTCTGGGGCCAACGTCCTGACTTTC.

The CDR3 DNA follows: TGTGCCAGCAGCCAGACAGGGGGGCGCGTCGGGCGAAACATTCAGTACTTC. This translates into CASSQTGGRVGRNIQYF. This sequence joins TRBV7-6 and TRBJ2-4; 9 bases are a match to TRBD1. Germline lookup yields CDR1 SGHVS and CDR2 FNYEAQ. The trim removed 5 bases at V and 6 bases at J, leaving 14 bases unmatched. CDR3 size: 17 residues.

The chain recombines TRBV2 with TRBJ2-1; 9 positions agree with TRBD2. Trimming at V came to 2 bases and at J to 0 bases, leaving 8 bases not matched to a gene. The V gene's germline CDR1 is SNHLY and CDR2 FYNNEI. This CDR3 is built from 18 residues. The CDR3 DNA follows: TGTGCCAGCAGTGAACCGACTAGCGGCACCCTCTCCTACAATGAGCAGTTCTTC. This codes for CASSEPTSGTLSYNEQFF.

This chain links TRBV7-8 with TRBJ2-1, with 10 bases identical to TRBD1. Germline CDR1 and CDR2: SGHVS and FQNEAQ. V lost 6 bases, J lost 5 bases, and 10 bases stayed unmatched. CDR3 size: 16 residues. CDR3 nucleotide sequence: TGTGCCAGCAGAACACCGGGACAGGGGTACCACAATGAGCAGTTCTTC. Translating gives CASRTPGQGYHNEQFF.